This T cell receptor (beta chain) was obtained from a study of CD8+CD57+ T cells in acquired aplastic anemia. Background on the study: Roughly 3.2 ug was the average amount of DNA from sorted CD4+ and CD8+ cells. Study-wide results and caveats: Patients and controls turned out to have roughly 29 CD8+ CDR3 sequences in common. Any difference that existed in CD8+ Simpson's diversity between patients and controls was not significant.

For CDR3 and TCR beta VDJ profiling, genomic DNA was the template used. TCRdb ran MiXCR on the reads and lists one entry per CDR3 protein. The sample yields 160,000 or so distinct CDR3 sequences, under 55% seen once. This clonotype was observed many times. Its antigen is not identified. Patients chosen for sequencing had CD8+CD57+ cells that had expanded, as shown by flow cytometry. Each patient gave a blood sample that was collected before any therapy had been received. Sequencing was done on a sample of sorted CD4+, CD8+, or CD8+CD57+ T cells (not recorded which) from PBMCs. This sequence originates from a human donor with aplastic anemia.

DNA of the CDR3: TGTGCCAGCAGCCGACTAGCGGGGGGGACAGAGACCCAGTACTTC. Amino acid sequence: CASSRLAGGTETQYF. The gene calls are TRBV7-9 and TRBJ2-5; 14 bases match TRBD2. J lost 4 bases, V lost 5 bases, and 3 bases had no gene match. This CDR3 region has 15 residues. Germline-derived CDR1 and CDR2 are SEHNR and FQNEAQ (reference sequence).